This T cell receptor (beta chain) appears in the sequencing data of a study of technical replicates of blood from a handful of donors (dated by TCRdb to the late 2010s). The cysteine opens and the phenylalanine closes a CDR3 of 17 amino acids. The CDR3 DNA has 51 bases and is translated from base 1. The germline V gene encodes CDR1 MNHEY and CDR2 SMNVEV (reference sequence). V loses 4 bases at its end and J loses 8 bases; junction bases beyond the gene matches: 16. This clone appeared a single time. Its cognate antigen has yet to be identified. No base quality information exists; no much larger clone differs at one position. The method behind the library was the immunoSEQ multiplex PCR assay. As stored in TCRdb, this immuneACCESS dataset retains in-frame rearrangements with V and J assigned. A fraction of the clones does not appear; measured against another copy, unresolved V genes explain less than half of the discrepancy, and the remainder lacks a known reason. For this sample there are 55,000 to 80,000 clones; about 90% appear just once. 0.35% to 0.45% of the sample is taken by the ten largest.

The V and J segments used are TRBV27 and TRBJ1-4; 7 of the junction bases match TRBD1. The receptor comes from a human donor in good health. The sample taken for sequencing was T cells isolated from PBMCs. The CDR3 amino acid sequence is: CASSYRPPGTEAEKLFF. The sequenced DNA: TGTGCCAGCAGTTATAGGCCCCCCGGGACAGAAGCCGAAAAACTGTTTTTT.